The 20 T cell receptor beta chains below all came from one sample that was sequenced in a study of spatial heterogeneity in lung cancer. The time point was: sample taken at primary tumor resection. Unsorted samples of tumor, nontumor lung or frozen PBMC had their whole RNA sequenced. Each CDR3 protein is one row after TCRdb ran MiXCR on the 5' RACE reads. The sample shows a few thousand distinct CDR3 sequences, roughly 27% of them seen only once. The material sequenced was PBMCs, taken at surgery. These receptors were collected from a male donor with early-stage non-small cell lung cancer.

The sample holds a few counts of this clonotype. V is TRBV12-3 or TRBV12-4 and J is TRBJ1-2; D gene unclear. The V and J ends lost 2 bases and 4 bases respectively, with 8 bases between them. The CDR3 contains 13 residues. Written as DNA, the CDR3 is TGTGCCAGCAGTTTACCCCTTGCCTATGGCTACACCTTC. Protein: CASSLPLAYGYTF.

The chain uses TRBV7-2 and TRBJ1-6; D unresolved. The germline CDR1 and CDR2 sequences are SGHTA and FQGNSA. This CDR3 comprises 14 residues. Trimming shortened V by 1 base and J by 9 bases, and 10 bases separated the two germline ends. The chain's CDR3 is CASSLDSWGSPLHF. For the CDR3, the DNA is TGTGCCAGCAGCTTAGACTCCTGGGGTTCACCCCTCCACTTT. Complete variable domain (other parts from reference TRBV7-2 and TRBJ1-6): GAGVSQSPSNKVTEKGKDVELRCDPISGHTALYWYRQSLGQGLEFLIYFQGNSAPDKSGLPSDRFSAERTGGSVSTLTIQRTQQEDSAVYLCASSLDSWGSPLHFGNGTRLTVT.

This clonotype was seen at least ten times. The chain couples TRBV10-3 to TRBJ2-5; possibly TRBD1 or TRBD2 for D (5 bases each). The length of the CDR3 is 15 residues. V dropped 6 bases and J dropped 3 bases, with 17 bases sitting between them. Per germline, CDR1 ENHRY and CDR2 SYGVKD. DNA for the CDR3: TGTGCCATCAGCCTGGCTGGCGAGGGGAAAGAGACCCAGTACTTC. Its protein product is CAISLAGEGKETQYF.

The CDR3 nucleotides are TGTGCCAGCAGCCTCCAGGGAGGGACTGAAGCTTTCTTT. It encodes CASSLQGGTEAFF. The genes are TRBV7-8 and TRBJ1-1, with D possibly matching TRBD1 (5 bases). CDR1 is SGHVS, CDR2 FQNEAQ, per germline. There are 13 residues in the CDR3. Trimming shortened V by 5 bases and J by 5 bases, and 12 bases separated the two germline ends.

This clonotype was counted between two and nine times. V usage is TRBV28 and J usage is TRBJ2-1, with D tentatively TRBD1 or TRBD2 (6 bases each). Trimming shortened V by 3 bases and J by 5 bases, and 23 bases separated the two germline ends. The germline V gene has CDR1 MDHEN and CDR2 SYDVKM. The length of the CDR3 is 18 residues. DNA of the CDR3: TGTGCCAGCAGTTTGGTACTGAGTGTAGGGGGGAACGACAATGAGCAGTTCTTC. It is translated as CASSLVLSVGGNDNEQFF. The variable domain in full, completed from reference TRBV28 and TRBJ2-1, reads DVKVTQSSRYLVKRTGEKVFLECVQDMDHENMFWYRQDPGLGLRLIYFSYDVKMKEKGDIPEGYSVSREKKERFSLILESASTNQTSMYLCASSLVLSVGGNDNEQFFGPGTRLTVL.

The chain uses TRBV7-3 and TRBJ2-7, with no clear D. The germline V and J ends were trimmed by 4 bases and 7 bases, with 17 bases remaining between them. The V gene's germline CDR1 is SGHTA and CDR2 FQGTGA. CDR3 length: 14 residues. The CDR3 sequence: CASSSLPLSGEQYF. DNA of the CDR3: TGTGCCAGCAGCTCCCTCCCTCTGTCTGGAGAGCAGTACTTC.

This clonotype was recorded only once. CDR3 nucleotides: TGTGCCAGCAGCCAAGCCTGGGGTGGAGATACGCAGTATTTT. This encodes CASSQAWGGDTQYF. This chain uses TRBV14 with TRBJ2-3; D is undetermined. V lost 1 base to trimming and J lost 5 bases, with 10 bases between them. The CDR3 consists of 14 residues. Germline CDR1 SGHDN, CDR2 FVKESK.

By share of the sample, this clonotype is medium-sized. The genes are TRBV15 and TRBJ1-1; D possibly corresponds to TRBD1 (5 bases). The CDR3 totals 11 residues. V was trimmed by 5 bases and J by 10 bases, leaving 11 bases between them. Germline V lookup: CDR1 LNHNV, CDR2 YYDKDF (reference sequence). As DNA, the CDR3 is TGTGCCACCAGCGGCAGGACAAGAGCTTTCTTT. It translates to CATSGRTRAFF.

A few counts support this clonotype. The chain employs TRBV12-5 and TRBJ2-1, with 14 positions matching TRBD2. Germline V lookup: CDR1 LGHNT, CDR2 FRNRAP. The CDR3 contains 18 residues. J was trimmed by 7 bases and V by 5 bases; bases with no gene match: 13. CDR3 loop: CASGLGLGLAGDENEQFF. In DNA form, the CDR3 reads TGTGCTAGTGGTCTGGGACTGGGACTAGCGGGAGACGAGAATGAGCAGTTCTTC.

The rearrangement links TRBV29-1 to TRBJ2-7; possible D gene TRBD2, 7 bases. The germline CDR1 and CDR2 sequences are SQVTM and ANQGSEA. V shed 6 bases and J shed 2 bases, with 14 bases lying between them. This CDR3 has 13 amino acids. CDR3 DNA: TGCAGCGTCGAGGGGGGGACCCCCTACGAGCAGTACTTC. Translated: CSVEGGTPYEQYF.

This clonotype has a handful of counts. The chain links TRBV28 to TRBJ2-1; 7 nucleotides match TRBD1. Germline-derived CDR1 and CDR2 are MDHEN and SYDVKM. The V gene end was trimmed by 2 bases and the J gene end by 2 bases; junction bases not matched to a gene: 3. The CDR3 extends over 15 amino acids. Here the CDR3 DNA reads TGTGCCAGCAGTTTAGTGACAGGGCCCTACAATGAGCAGTTCTTC. This translates into CASSLVTGPYNEQFF.

This clonotype is deemed medium-sized. The genes are TRBV3-1 and TRBJ2-7; unclear D gene. Trimming left V 4 bases short and J 0 bases short, with 1 base between. CDR1 LGHDT and CDR2 YNNKEL come from the germline V gene (reference sequence). CDR3 length: 11 residues. DNA of the CDR3: TGTGCCAGCAGCCTCTCCTACGAGCAGTACTTC. This codes for CASSLSYEQYF.

This clonotype showed up just a few times. The V gene is TRBV5-1, the J gene TRBJ1-4, with D possibly being TRBD1 (5 bases). The germline V gene has CDR1 SGHRS and CDR2 YFSETQ. The CDR3 has 16 residues. The V end lost 5 bases, the J end lost 0 bases, and 14 bases lay between the germline ends. The CDR3 DNA reads as TGCGCCAGCAGTTGGGGGGAGCCCGCAACTAATGAAAAACTGTTTTTT. It specifies CASSWGEPATNEKLFF.

This clonotype was detected only a few times. The chain couples TRBV19 to TRBJ2-5, with TRBD1 as a possible D gene (6 bases). CDR1 and CDR2 from the germline V gene are LNHDA and SQIVND (reference sequence). This CDR3 is 13 amino acids long. Trimming took off 3 bases at V and 5 bases at J, with 10 bases between the two ends. CDR3 coding DNA: TGTGCCAGTAGTATCCCAGGGGAGGAGACCCAGTACTTC. As protein: CASSIPGEETQYF.

This clonotype appeared many times. This rearrangement joins TRBV7-8 to TRBJ1-1; no clear D. V lost 1 base, J lost 8 bases, and 5 bases lay in between. The CDR3 covers 11 residues. CDR1 SGHVS and CDR2 FQNEAQ come from the germline V gene. The DNA of the CDR3 is TGTGCCAGCAGCTTAGGGTACGAAGCTTTCTTT. Translated: CASSLGYEAFF.

The V and J genes are TRBV9 and TRBJ2-6, with D unresolved. Germline V gene lookup returns CDR1 SGDLS and CDR2 YYNGEE. The CDR3 has 14 residues. V dropped 5 bases and J dropped 0 bases, with 6 bases sitting between them. The chain's CDR3 is CASRENSGANVLTF. DNA of the CDR3: TGTGCCAGCAGGGAAAACTCTGGGGCCAACGTCCTGACTTTC.

This chain's CDR3 is CASSLSMGQETQYF. DNA for the CDR3: TGTGCCAGCAGTTTATCTATGGGACAAGAGACCCAGTACTTC. The chain employs TRBV12-3 or TRBV12-4 and TRBJ2-5; the D is unclear. V lost 2 bases and J 2 bases, leaving 9 bases between the germline ends. The CDR3 covers 14 residues.

V usage is TRBV2 and J usage is TRBJ2-3; D is ambiguous. The CDR3 runs to 13 residues. In germline, CDR1 is SNHLY, CDR2 FYNNEI. The V and J ends lost 4 bases and 4 bases respectively, with 9 bases between them. In DNA, the CDR3 is TGTGCCAGCAGTGTAACTGAGGCAGATACGCAGTATTTT. It specifies CASSVTEADTQYF.

This clonotype is labeled as medium-sized. J is TRBJ1-1 and V is TRBV19, with D unresolved. The CDR3 spans 15 residues. V was clipped by 6 bases and J by 3 bases, with 17 bases between them. Germline V gene data show CDR1 as LNHDA and CDR2 as SQIVND (reference sequence). The CDR3 nucleotides read TGTGCCAGTAGCCGATTGACAAGAACGGACACTGAAGCTTTCTTT. It yields the protein CASSRLTRTDTEAFF.

This clonotype was seen many times. J is TRBJ2-7 and V is TRBV28; weak D call: TRBD1 (5 bases). The V end lost 4 bases, the J end lost 2 bases, and 15 bases lay between the germline ends. Germline CDR1 reads MDHEN; CDR2 reads SYDVKM. The CDR3 has 15 residues. CDR3 DNA sequence: TGTGCCAGCAGTTCCCAGGGAAAGCCCGCCTACGAGCAGTACTTC. It translates to CASSSQGKPAYEQYF.